What follows are 32 T cell receptor beta chains derived from one specimen sequenced in a study of breast tumors, draining lymph nodes, adjacent tissues. TCRdb used MiXCR to reprocess the multiplex PCR reads, holding one entry per CDR3 protein. The sample lists some 130,000 distinct CDR3 sequences, about 20% seen once, with around 2.7% in the top ten. Samples came from axillary lymph nodes draining the breast cancer. Source material: axillary lymph node tissue. These receptors were collected from a female donor with breast cancer. Some clones in this sample may be carry-over from other donors' samples.

This clonotype was found many times. The J gene is TRBJ1-6, the V gene TRBV6-6, with D perhaps TRBD1 (5 bases). The CDR3 covers 14 residues. Looked up from germline, CDR1 is MNHNY and CDR2 is SVGAGI (reference sequence). V lost 2 bases to trimming and J lost 8 bases, with 10 bases between them. CDR3 in DNA: TGTGCCAGCAGTTACGCAGGGACGGATTCACCCCTCCACTTT. Translation gives CASSYAGTDSPLHF.

This clonotype was seen a few times. The chain has TRBV2 and TRBJ2-3, with 7 bases lining up with TRBD2. The germline V gene has CDR1 SNHLY and CDR2 FYNNEI. This CDR3 spans 14 amino acids. V lost 6 bases, J lost 4 bases, and 7 bases stayed unmatched. The CDR3 nucleotides read TGTGCCAGCAGGGACGGGAGGCCCCCAGATACGCAGTATTTT. Its protein product is CASRDGRPPDTQYF.

This clonotype was found many times. The chain carries TRBV30 and TRBJ2-7, with a weak D call TRBD1 (6 bases). The germline CDR1 and CDR2 sequences are GTSNPN and SVGIG (reference sequence). Deletions cut 4 bases from V and 3 bases from J, with 13 bases between. CDR3 length equals 13 residues. The CDR3 spells CAWNRGGDYEQYF. DNA of the CDR3: TGTGCCTGGAACAGAGGGGGTGACTACGAGCAGTACTTC.

There are many counts of this clonotype. The chain links TRBV19 to TRBJ2-1, with 10 positions matching TRBD2. Germline V gene sequence: CDR1 LNHDA, CDR2 SQIVND (reference sequence). This CDR3 has 15 amino acids. The junction had 5 bases not matched to a gene; V was cut back by 1 base and J by 8 bases. The CDR3 is CASSIGASGSDEQFF. As DNA, the CDR3 is TGTGCCAGTAGTATAGGGGCTAGCGGGAGCGATGAGCAGTTCTTC.

In the case of this clonotype: A much larger clone differs from this one at a single base, so this may be a read error. The chain combines TRBV15 with TRBJ2-2, with D maybe TRBD2 (5 bases). V was pared by 7 bases and J by 7 bases, with 13 bases between. The length of the CDR3 is 13 residues. The germline V gene encodes CDR1 LNHNV and CDR2 YYDKDF (reference sequence). The CDR3: CATTSGYDGELFF. The CDR3, as DNA: TGTGCCACCACCTCGGGATATGACGGGGAGCTGTTTTTT.

V gene TRBV19 combines with J gene TRBJ2-3, with D unclear. Germline values: CDR1 LNHDA, CDR2 SQIVND (reference sequence). CDR3 length: 18 residues. Trimming shortened V by 3 bases and J by 3 bases, and 22 bases separated the two germline ends. CDR3 residues: CASSIDGFSIVRTDTQYF. DNA for the CDR3: TGTGCCAGTAGTATCGACGGGTTTTCAATCGTCAGAACAGATACGCAGTATTTT.

The table lists this clonotype with many counts. This rearrangement joins TRBV7-2 to TRBJ1-3, with a possible D match to TRBD1 (5 bases). The CDR3 length is 15 residues. CDR1 and CDR2 from the germline V gene are SGHTA and FQGNSA. The V end was cut by 1 base, the J end by 3 bases, with 10 bases between. CDR3 sequence (DNA): TGTGCCAGCAGCTTAGAAGGGGCTGATGGAAACACCATATATTTT. Protein product: CASSLEGADGNTIYF.

The gene calls are TRBV7-2 and TRBJ2-1, with a tentative D call TRBD2 (6 bases). Germline V gene lookup returns CDR1 SGHTA and CDR2 FQGNSA. The CDR3 consists of 15 residues. V was cut by 1 base and J by 0 bases, with 7 bases left in between. CDR3 nucleotide sequence: TGTGCCAGCAGCTTAGTAGCGGTCTCCTACAATGAGCAGTTCTTC. Its translation is CASSLVAVSYNEQFF.

This clonotype showed up many times. The chain uses TRBV18 and TRBJ2-1; D tentatively fits TRBD1 or TRBD2 (7 bases each). Trimming took off 4 bases at V and 8 bases at J, with 15 bases between the two ends. The length of the CDR3 is 14 residues. The germline gives CDR1 KGHSH, CDR2 LQKENI. CDR3 sequence reads: CASSRLTGRDEQFF. In nucleotides, the CDR3 is TGTGCCAGCTCACGTCTGACAGGGAGGGATGAGCAGTTCTTC. Complete variable domain (other parts from reference TRBV18 and TRBJ2-1): NAGVMQNPRHLVRRRGQEARLRCSPMKGHSHVYWYRQLPEEGLKFMVYLQKENIIDESGMPKERFSAEFPKEGPSILRIQQVVRGDSAAYFCASSRLTGRDEQFFGPGTRLTVL.

This clonotype appeared many times. The V gene is TRBV19, the J gene TRBJ2-7, with 9 positions matching TRBD2. The CDR3 contains 15 residues. Germline CDR1 is LNHDA and CDR2 is SQIVND (reference sequence). The ends lost 6 bases at V and 3 bases at J; junction bases unmatched: 9. The CDR3 DNA reads as TGTGCCAGTAGGCTAGCGGGAAGGGAAAACTACGAGCAGTACTTC. Translating gives CASRLAGRENYEQYF.

This clonotype came up many times. This chain uses TRBV4-1 with TRBJ1-3; possibly TRBD1 for D (5 bases). The CDR3 is 17 amino acids. Per the germline V gene, CDR1 is MGHRA and CDR2 is YSYEKL. The V and J ends lost 4 bases and 1 base respectively, with 17 bases between them. The DNA of the CDR3 is TGCGCCAGCAGCCCTTTCGGCGGGGGGAGATCTGGAAACACCATATATTTT. This encodes CASSPFGGGRSGNTIYF.

To note about this clonotype: A much more abundant neighbour one base away suggests this may be a read error. This chain connects TRBV9 to TRBJ1-3; TRBD1 matches 8 bases. Per the germline V gene, CDR1 is SGDLS and CDR2 is YYNGEE. The CDR3 consists of 15 residues. V lost 1 base and J lost 4; bases outside the gene matches: 4. CDR3 bases: TGTGCCAGCAGCGTATTGGACAGGGACGGAAACACCATATATTTT. Its translation: CASSVLDRDGNTIYF. Supplemented by reference TRBV9 and TRBJ1-3, the full variable domain reads DSGVTQTPKHLITATGQRVTLRCSPRSGDLSVYWYQQSLDQGLQFLIQYYNGEERAKGNILERFSAQQFPDLHSELNLSSLELGDSALYFCASSVLDRDGNTIYFGEGSWLTVV.

This clonotype was recorded a few times. This may be a read error: a much more frequent sequence differs by one nucleotide. The CDR3 does not end in the conserved phenylalanine or tryptophan, so this is likely a read error. The chain recombines TRBV29-1 with TRBJ2-7; D not resolved. Trimming shortened V by 4 bases and J by 0 bases, and 10 bases separated the two germline ends. Germline-derived CDR1 and CDR2 are SQVTM and ANQGSEA. The CDR3 runs to 13 residues. CDR3 nucleotide sequence: TGCAGCGTTGCGGGCGGCGACTCCTACGAGCAGTACCTC. It specifies CSVAGGDSYEQYL.

This clonotype appeared once. It may be a read error: a sequence one base away is much more abundant. CDR3 protein: CASSSETPGVADHGYTF. The CDR3 DNA is TGTGCCAGCAGTTCGGAAACTCCCGGGGTAGCGGACCATGGCTACACCTTC. The chain employs TRBV6-6 and TRBJ1-2; D is uncertain. The CDR3 totals 17 residues. Trimming left V 4 bases short and J 6 bases short, with 24 bases between. Looked up from germline, CDR1 is MNHNY and CDR2 is SVGAGI (reference sequence).

This clonotype was seen many times. The chain recombines TRBV9 with TRBJ2-7; 8 bases line up with TRBD2. The CDR3 extends over 15 amino acids. Trimming at V came to 0 bases and at J to 1 base, leaving 3 bases not matched to a gene. The germline gives CDR1 SGDLS, CDR2 YYNGEE. The CDR3 nucleotides are TGTGCCAGCAGCGTAGGTCCGGGAGGGTCCTACGAGCAGTACTTC. This encodes CASSVGPGGSYEQYF.

The table lists this clonotype with a few counts. The chain links TRBV3-1 to TRBJ1-2; D remains unclear. This CDR3 has 14 amino acids. Trimming left V 3 bases short and J 2 bases short, with 10 bases between. Germline V CDR1 and CDR2: LGHDT, YNNKEL (reference sequence). The CDR3 spells CASSQHSNNYGYTF. DNA of the CDR3: TGTGCCAGCAGCCAGCACAGTAACAACTATGGCTACACCTTC.

This clonotype was recorded many times. This CDR3 reads CASSDRYSNQPQHF. CDR3 nucleotides: TGCGCCAGCAGTGACAGATATAGCAATCAGCCCCAGCATTTT. V is TRBV10-2 and J is TRBJ1-5; D is ambiguous. CDR1 is WSHSY and CDR2 is SAAADI in the germline V gene. Trimming took off 3 bases at V and 0 bases at J, with 6 bases between the two ends. CDR3 length: 14 residues.

This clonotype was seen ten or more times. The gene calls are TRBV12-3 or TRBV12-4 and TRBJ2-2; perhaps TRBD1 as D (5 bases). This CDR3 comprises 13 residues. V was pared by 5 bases and J by 6 bases, with 10 bases between. Here the CDR3 DNA reads TGTGCCAGCAGTATGCAGGGTTCCGGGGAGCTGTTTTTT. This gives the protein CASSMQGSGELFF.

This clonotype was recorded once. A much larger clone sits a single nucleotide away, making a read error possible. The J gene is TRBJ2-7, the V gene TRBV6-6, with 7 positions matching TRBD1. Germline CDR1 reads MNHNY; CDR2 reads SVGAGI (reference sequence). The CDR3 totals 15 residues. The CDR3 DNA follows: TGTGCCAGCGGTTACTCGGAGACAGGGCCTGGCGAGCAGTACTTC. Residues: CASGYSETGPGEQYF.

This clonotype was recorded at least ten times. V usage is TRBV20-1 and J usage is TRBJ2-3; 7 bases agree with TRBD2. Trimming removed 1 base from V and 2 bases from J; junction bases left unmatched: 3. Germline V gene sequence: CDR1 DFQATT, CDR2 SNEGSKA (reference sequence). The CDR3 totals 14 residues. This CDR3 reads CSARVSGNTDTQYF. Here the CDR3 DNA reads TGCAGTGCTAGAGTGAGCGGGAACACAGATACGCAGTATTTT.

A note on this clonotype: Mismatch with germline at one junction end may stem from a read error. The chain is built from TRBV20-1 and TRBJ2-1, with 10 bases identical to TRBD2. This CDR3 has 16 amino acids. Germline CDR1 reads DFQATT; CDR2 reads SNEGSKA (reference sequence). CDR3 region: CSAYGSSGGSYNEQSF. The CDR3 coding sequence is TGCAGTGCTTACGGATCTAGCGGGGGTTCCTACAATGAGCAGTCCTTC.

This clonotype was observed a handful of times. The chain combines TRBV11-2 with TRBJ1-3; 10 bases are shared with TRBD1. Losses at the gene ends were 5 bases for V and 2 bases for J; bases not matched to a gene: 6. This CDR3 is 16 amino acids long. CDR1 and CDR2 from the germline V gene are SGHAT and FQNNGV. CDR3 loop: CASSPGQGWAGNTIYF. The CDR3, as DNA: TGTGCCAGCAGCCCGGGACAGGGGTGGGCTGGAAACACCATATATTTT.

Many counts were recorded for this clonotype. The chain is built from TRBV20-1 and TRBJ2-5; 10 bases match TRBD1. After removal of 0 bases from V and 5 bases from J, the junction contained 9 bases not matched to a gene. Germline-derived CDR1 and CDR2 are DFQATT and SNEGSKA (reference sequence). The CDR3 contains 16 residues. The CDR3 region is CSARDTRDRGRETQYF. DNA of the CDR3: TGCAGTGCTAGAGACACCCGGGACAGGGGTCGGGAGACCCAGTACTTC.

Remarks on this clonotype: A read error may be the cause here, since a much bigger clone is one base away. The chain combines TRBV19 with TRBJ2-1; no firm D call. The J call may be mistaken, given a closer DNA end match to TRBJ2-7. Germline CDR1 reads LNHDA; CDR2 reads SQIVND (reference sequence). This CDR3 comprises 11 residues. CDR3 loop: CASRGASEQYF. CDR3 nucleotides: TGTGCCAGTAGAGGAGCGAGTGAGCAGTACTTC.

A remark on this clonotype: This could be a read error, since a much larger clone is one nucleotide away. The gene calls are TRBV5-6 and TRBJ1-4; TRBD1 is a possible D gene (5 bases). Germline CDR1 is SGHDT and CDR2 is YYEEEE. CDR3 length equals 14 residues. CDR3 in DNA: TGTGCCAGCAGCTTGGGGCAGGGCTATGAAAATCTGTTTTTT. Translated, it gives CASSLGQGYENLFF.

This clonotype was recorded at least ten times. The chain employs TRBV6-2 or TRBV6-3 and TRBJ2-1; D is uncertain. V was shortened by 6 bases and J by 0 bases, with 15 bases between the two germline ends. The CDR3 is 16 amino acids. Germline assignment: CDR1 MNHEY and CDR2 SVGEGT. The CDR3 is CASRSTAASSYNEQFF. The DNA for the CDR3 is TGTGCCAGCAGATCCACGGCGGCGAGCTCCTACAATGAGCAGTTCTTC.

CDR3 nucleotide sequence: TGCGCCAGCAGCTTCGGGGGGGACGTGGCAGATACGCAGTATTTT. This encodes CASSFGGDVADTQYF. This rearrangement joins TRBV5-1 to TRBJ2-3; TRBD2 aligns across 8 bases. Trimming cost V 2 bases and J 4 bases; bases outside gene matches: 6. Germline CDR1 and CDR2: SGHRS and YFSETQ. This CDR3 has 15 amino acids.

Ten or more counts support this clonotype. DNA of the CDR3: TGCAGTGCTAGATTGTTGGTTTCGGGCCCAAGCTCCTACAATGAGCAGTTCTTC. Protein: CSARLLVSGPSSYNEQFF. The gene calls are TRBV20-1 and TRBJ2-1; D is unclear. V was cut by 2 bases and J by 0 bases, with 20 bases left in between. The CDR3 is 18 residues long. From germline, CDR1 is DFQATT and CDR2 SNEGSKA (reference sequence).

The J gene is TRBJ2-1, the V gene TRBV28; no clear D gene. CDR3 length: 11 residues. Trimming took 3 bases from V and 7 from J, leaving 4 bases between them. Germline V CDR1 and CDR2: MDHEN, SYDVKM. The CDR3 sequence: CASSFRNEQFF. The DNA for the CDR3 is TGTGCCAGCAGTTTCAGGAATGAGCAGTTCTTC.

This clonotype was counted at least ten times. The chain has TRBV6-4 and TRBJ1-2; 10 bases map to TRBD1. Germline values: CDR1 MRHNA, CDR2 SNTAGT. The CDR3 length is 13 residues. Trimming removed 5 bases from V and 8 bases from J; junction bases left unmatched: 5. The CDR3: CASSPDRGLGYTF. In DNA form, the CDR3 reads TGTGCCAGCAGTCCTGACAGGGGGCTAGGCTACACCTTC.

This clonotype was detected ten times or more. The chain recombines TRBV19 with TRBJ2-1; D ambiguous. The CDR3 is 13 amino acids. Germline V CDR1 and CDR2: LNHDA, SQIVND (reference sequence). The ends were cut back, 3 bases at V and 5 bases at J, with 8 bases in the middle. DNA of the CDR3: TGTGCCAGTAGTATGAACCCCGACAATGAGCAGTTCTTC. This translates into CASSMNPDNEQFF.

This clonotype was seen at least ten times. The chain is built from TRBV7-8 and TRBJ2-3; TRBD2 matches at 12 bases. Germline CDR1 SGHVS, CDR2 FQNEAQ. The CDR3 has 16 residues. Trimming removed 1 base from V and 3 bases from J; junction bases left unmatched: 2. The CDR3 DNA sequence: TGTGCCAGCAGCTTAGAGACTAGCGGGAGAACAGATACGCAGTATTTT. Translated: CASSLETSGRTDTQYF.